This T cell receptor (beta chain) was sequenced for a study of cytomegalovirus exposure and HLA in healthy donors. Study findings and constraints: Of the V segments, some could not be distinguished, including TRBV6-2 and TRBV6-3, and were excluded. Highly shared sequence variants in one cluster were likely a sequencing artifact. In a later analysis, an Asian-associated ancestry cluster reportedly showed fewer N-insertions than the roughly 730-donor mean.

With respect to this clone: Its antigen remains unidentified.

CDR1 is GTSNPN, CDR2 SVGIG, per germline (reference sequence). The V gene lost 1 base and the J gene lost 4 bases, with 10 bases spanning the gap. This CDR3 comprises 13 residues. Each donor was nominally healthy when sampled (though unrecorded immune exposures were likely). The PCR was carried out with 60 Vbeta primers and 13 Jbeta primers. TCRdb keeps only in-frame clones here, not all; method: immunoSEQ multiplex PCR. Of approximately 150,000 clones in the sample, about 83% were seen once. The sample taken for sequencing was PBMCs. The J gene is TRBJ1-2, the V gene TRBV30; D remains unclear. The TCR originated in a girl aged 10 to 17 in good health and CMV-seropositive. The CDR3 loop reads CAWSERVSYGYTF. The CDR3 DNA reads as TGTGCCTGGAGTGAACGGGTTTCCTATGGCTACACCTTC. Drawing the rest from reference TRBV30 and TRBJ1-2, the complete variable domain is SQTIHQWPATLVQPVGSPLSLECTVEGTSNPNLYWYRQAAGRGLQLLFYSVGIGQISSEVPQNLSASRPQDRQFILSSKKLLLSDSGFYLCAWSERVSYGYTFGSGTRLTVV.